The T cell receptor (beta chain) described here comes from a study of blood T cell repertoires in COVID-19. Study-wide context: Samples of COVID-19 (acute and convalescent) were obtained from the United States, Italy and Spain. The analysed material was cDNA or gDNA that came from T cells, B-cell-depleted T cells, or PBMCs.

In the authors' workflow: Cell counts per sample came from amplifying reference gene primers. The table came from immunoSEQ multiplex PCR; TCRdb's copy has only in-frame clones and leaves some out. The DNA gave D and trimming, while V, J and clone size come from that table. The sample has hundreds of thousands of clones, approximately 84% seen once; the top ten hold 8.6%. With V trimmed by 3 bases and J by 3 bases, 8 bases remained unmatched. The CDR3 extends over 17 amino acids. Germline V gene lookup returns CDR1 KGHSH and CDR2 LQKENI. This chain links TRBV18 with TRBJ2-3; 11 nucleotides agree with TRBD2. Specimen: peripheral blood. This sequence originates from a human donor in a cohort sampled during active COVID-19. CDR3 nucleotide sequence: TGTGCCAGCTCACCTCGACTAGCGGGGTTGGTGACAGATACGCAGTATTTT. Translating it yields CASSPRLAGLVTDTQYF.